These 21 T cell receptor beta chains originate from one sample sequenced in a study of blood T cell repertoires in COVID-19. Sequenced by immunoSEQ multiplex PCR; TCRdb stores in-frame clones only, minus some. The sample includes approximately 480,000 clones, 75% to 90% seen only once; the top ten take around 0.7%. Specimen: PBMCs or T cells enriched from blood (not recorded which). These receptors originate from a woman aged 18-29 years who had recovered from COVID-19.

The chain is built from TRBV19 and TRBJ1-3; maybe TRBD1 (6 bases). V lost 1 base and J 2 bases, leaving 9 bases between the germline ends. The CDR3 is 15 amino acids. The germline V gene encodes CDR1 LNHDA and CDR2 SQIVND (reference sequence). The CDR3 DNA is TGTGCCAGTAGTATAGGGACAGCAGCTGGAAACACCATATATTTT. This translates into CASSIGTAAGNTIYF.

This clone was seen a single time. The chain has TRBV24-1 and TRBJ2-3, with 7 positions matching TRBD2. Germline values: CDR1 KGHDR, CDR2 SFDVKD. With 10 bases clipped from V and 6 bases from J, the junction kept 6 bases outside the gene matches. CDR3 length equals 12 residues. The CDR3 loop is CATAGDGDTQYF. CDR3 DNA: TGTGCCACGGCGGGGGACGGGGATACGCAGTATTTT.

The chain has TRBV2 and TRBJ2-1; TRBD1 matches at 7 bases. Germline trimming cut 4 bases from V and 2 bases from J; bases unmatched to any gene: 5. CDR3 length equals 15 residues. CDR1 SNHLY and CDR2 FYNNEI come from the germline V gene. The CDR3 is CASSAEGATYNEQFF. The CDR3, as DNA: TGTGCCAGCAGTGCTGAGGGGGCCACCTACAATGAGCAGTTCTTC.

The rearrangement joins TRBV5-4 to TRBJ2-6, with 7 bases matching TRBD1. Trimming cost V 4 bases and J 1 base; bases outside gene matches: 11. Germline V gene data show CDR1 as SGHNT and CDR2 as YYREEE (reference sequence). CDR3 size: 18 residues. CDR3 sequence reads: CASSPVGRGWSGANVLTF. The CDR3 DNA reads TGTGCCAGCAGCCCCGTGGGCAGGGGGTGGTCTGGGGCCAACGTCCTGACTTTC.

The J gene is TRBJ1-4, the V gene TRBV28, with D unclear. The CDR3 runs to 14 residues. The ends were cut back, 2 bases at V and 8 bases at J, with 12 bases in the middle. Germline CDR1 reads MDHEN; CDR2 reads SYDVKM. CDR3 amino acids: CASSLTAGKEKLFF. The CDR3 region has the DNA TGTGCCAGCAGTTTAACGGCCGGGAAAGAAAAACTGTTTTTT.

The V gene is TRBV7-9, the J gene TRBJ2-2; 7 bases map to TRBD1. The trim removed 1 base at V and 5 bases at J, leaving 13 bases unmatched. Germline CDR1 is SEHNR and CDR2 is FQNEAQ (reference sequence). The CDR3 is 18 amino acids. In DNA, the CDR3 is TGTGCCAGCAGCTTAGTAGCCACGCAAGGGGGCGGAACCGGGGAGCTGTTTTTT. Its translation is CASSLVATQGGGTGELFF.

V and J are TRBV18 and TRBJ1-1; D is perhaps TRBD1 (5 bases). The CDR3 runs to 15 residues. The V end lost 3 bases, the J end lost 5 bases, and 16 bases lay between the germline ends. CDR1 and CDR2 from the germline V gene are KGHSH and LQKENI. The CDR3 here is CASSPPGEVRTEAFF. CDR3 nucleotides: TGTGCCAGCTCACCCCCGGGGGAGGTAAGAACTGAAGCTTTCTTT.

The chain uses TRBV7-8 and TRBJ2-1; D is perhaps TRBD1 (6 bases). In germline, CDR1 is SGHVS, CDR2 FQNEAQ. The CDR3 sequence is 14 residues long. V lost 1 base, J lost 9 bases, and 13 bases lay in between. CDR3 in amino acids: CASSLDRVFGEQFF. The CDR3 nucleotides read TGTGCCAGCAGCTTAGACAGGGTCTTTGGTGAGCAGTTCTTC.

The rearrangement uses TRBV6-1 and TRBJ2-3; tentative D call: TRBD1 (6 bases). The CDR3 sequence is 12 residues long. CDR1 is MNHNS, CDR2 SASEGT, per germline. The V and J ends lost 2 bases and 11 bases respectively, with 11 bases between them. The CDR3 here is CASSEIGQRQYF. For the CDR3, the DNA is TGTGCCAGCAGTGAAATAGGACAGCGGCAGTATTTT.

The chain recombines TRBV5-1 with TRBJ2-6, with D unclear. Germline V gives CDR1 SGHRS, CDR2 YFSETQ. The CDR3 totals 16 residues. V was clipped by 0 bases and J by 0 bases, with 7 bases between them. The CDR3 spells CASSLAIISGANVLTF. CDR3 in DNA: TGCGCCAGCAGCTTGGCCATCATCTCTGGGGCCAACGTCCTGACTTTC.

The chain recombines TRBV27 with TRBJ1-2; tentative D call: TRBD1 (6 bases). V was clipped by 5 bases and J by 10 bases, with 14 bases between them. The CDR3 totals 12 residues. Germline-derived CDR1 and CDR2 are MNHEY and SMNVEV (reference sequence). The CDR3 nucleotides read TGTGCCAGCAGTCCAGCCGGGACAACCTACACCTTC. The encoded protein is CASSPAGTTYTF.

This chain links TRBV18 with TRBJ2-3, with 7 bases that match TRBD1. The CDR3 is 15 amino acids. CDR1 is KGHSH, CDR2 LQKENI, per germline. The J segment lost 5 bases and the V segment lost 2 bases, leaving 7 bases of the junction unmatched. CDR3 coding DNA: TGTGCCAGCTCACCAGGCACAGGGGACGGAGATACGCAGTATTTT. This translates into CASSPGTGDGDTQYF.

The V gene is TRBV30, the J gene TRBJ2-5; TRBD1 matches 8 bases. The CDR3 runs 17 residues. V lost 1 base, J lost 2 bases, and 12 bases stayed unmatched. Per the germline V gene, CDR1 is GTSNPN and CDR2 is SVGIG (reference sequence). The CDR3 bases are TGTGCCTGGAGTGGGCGCCGGACAGGGCTAGGACAAGAGACCCAGTACTTC. Translating gives CAWSGRRTGLGQETQYF.

V gene TRBV25-1 combines with J gene TRBJ1-5; D is possibly TRBD1 (5 bases). CDR3 length: 14 amino acids. The germline CDR1 and CDR2 sequences are MGHDK and SYGVNS. Trimming removed 1 base from V and 6 bases from J, with 10 bases in between. This CDR3 is CASSESGTLQPQHF. CDR3 bases: TGTGCCAGCAGTGAATCAGGGACTCTTCAGCCCCAGCATTTT.

The chain has TRBV28 and TRBJ2-7; no clear D. The CDR3 contains 13 residues. Trimming stripped 6 bases from V and 1 base from J, with 10 bases between. Germline assignment: CDR1 MDHEN and CDR2 SYDVKM. This CDR3 is CASSRLLSYEQYF. For the CDR3, the DNA is TGTGCCAGCAGCCGACTCTTATCCTACGAGCAGTACTTC.

The chain carries TRBV6-8 and TRBJ2-7; perhaps TRBD2 as D (6 bases). The germline V gene has CDR1 MNHGY and CDR2 SAAAGT. V was pared by 5 bases and J by 5 bases, with 22 bases between. The CDR3 loop spans 16 amino acids. The CDR3 sequence is CASSPLTAGNPHEQYF. The CDR3 bases are TGTGCCAGCAGTCCACTAACGGCGGGGAACCCCCACGAGCAGTACTTC.

The chain combines TRBV4-1 with TRBJ1-4, with D possibly being TRBD1 (5 bases). Deletions cut 4 bases from V and 0 bases from J, with 12 bases between. Per the germline V gene, CDR1 is MGHRA and CDR2 is YSYEKL. The CDR3 runs to 16 residues. The CDR3 DNA follows: TGCGCCAGCAGCCCGTCGGGGGATACAACTAATGAAAAACTGTTTTTT. Amino acids: CASSPSGDTTNEKLFF.

The chain is built from TRBV6-5 and TRBJ2-2; 10 positions match TRBD1. The CDR3 spans 14 residues. Germline CDR1 reads MNHEY; CDR2 reads SVGAGI. V lost 6 bases, J lost 7 bases, and 5 bases stayed unmatched. In DNA, the CDR3 is TGTGCCAGCAGGGACAGGGGGTATAGCGGGGAGCTGTTTTTT. Its translation is CASRDRGYSGELFF.

The chain is built from TRBV7-9 and TRBJ2-3; 7 nucleotides agree with TRBD1. The CDR3 has 17 amino acids. CDR1 is SEHNR, CDR2 FQNEAQ, per germline (reference sequence). J gave up 4 bases and V 5 bases, and 15 bases lay outside the gene matches. Here the CDR3 reads CASSPRDRYISADTQYF. The CDR3 nucleotides read TGTGCCAGCAGCCCCCGGGACAGATACATCAGCGCAGATACGCAGTATTTT.

The CDR3 nucleotides are TGTGCCAGCAGCTTAGCGCTGGTCGTCAGGGAAGATCGAAACACCATATATTTT. Translated: CASSLALVVREDRNTIYF. This chain connects TRBV7-2 to TRBJ1-3; D is possibly TRBD1 (5 bases). V shed 0 bases and J shed 5 bases, with 20 bases lying between them. From germline, CDR1 is SGHTA and CDR2 FQGNSA. This CDR3 spans 18 amino acids. Combining the CDR3 with reference TRBV7-2 and TRBJ1-3 gives the whole variable domain GAGVSQSPSNKVTEKGKDVELRCDPISGHTALYWYRQSLGQGLEFLIYFQGNSAPDKSGLPSDRFSAERTGGSVSTLTIQRTQQEDSAVYLCASSLALVVREDRNTIYFGEGSWLTVV.

The chain links TRBV9 to TRBJ2-1; tentatively, D is TRBD1 (6 bases). CDR1 is SGDLS and CDR2 is YYNGEE in the germline V gene. V lost 2 bases and J lost 6, with 9 bases in between. This CDR3 contains 13 residues. CDR3 bases: TGTGCCAGCAGCGTCGGACAGTCCAATGAGCAGTTCTTC. It encodes CASSVGQSNEQFF.